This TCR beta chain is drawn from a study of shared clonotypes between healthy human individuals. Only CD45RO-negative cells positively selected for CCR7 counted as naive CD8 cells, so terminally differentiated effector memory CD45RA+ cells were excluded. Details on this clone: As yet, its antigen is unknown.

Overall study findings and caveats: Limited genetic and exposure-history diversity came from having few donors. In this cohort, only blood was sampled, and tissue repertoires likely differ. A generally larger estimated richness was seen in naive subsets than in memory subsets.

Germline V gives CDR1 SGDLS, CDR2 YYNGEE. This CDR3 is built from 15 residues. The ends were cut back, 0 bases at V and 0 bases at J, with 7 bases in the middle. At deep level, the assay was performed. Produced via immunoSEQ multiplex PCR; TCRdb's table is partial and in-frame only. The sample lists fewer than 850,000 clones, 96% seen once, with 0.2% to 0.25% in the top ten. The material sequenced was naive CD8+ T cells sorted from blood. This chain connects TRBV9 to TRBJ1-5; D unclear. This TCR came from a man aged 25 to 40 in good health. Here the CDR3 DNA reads TGTGCCAGCAGCGTAGGGCACCTTAGCAATCAGCCCCAGCATTTT. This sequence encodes CASSVGHLSNQPQHF.